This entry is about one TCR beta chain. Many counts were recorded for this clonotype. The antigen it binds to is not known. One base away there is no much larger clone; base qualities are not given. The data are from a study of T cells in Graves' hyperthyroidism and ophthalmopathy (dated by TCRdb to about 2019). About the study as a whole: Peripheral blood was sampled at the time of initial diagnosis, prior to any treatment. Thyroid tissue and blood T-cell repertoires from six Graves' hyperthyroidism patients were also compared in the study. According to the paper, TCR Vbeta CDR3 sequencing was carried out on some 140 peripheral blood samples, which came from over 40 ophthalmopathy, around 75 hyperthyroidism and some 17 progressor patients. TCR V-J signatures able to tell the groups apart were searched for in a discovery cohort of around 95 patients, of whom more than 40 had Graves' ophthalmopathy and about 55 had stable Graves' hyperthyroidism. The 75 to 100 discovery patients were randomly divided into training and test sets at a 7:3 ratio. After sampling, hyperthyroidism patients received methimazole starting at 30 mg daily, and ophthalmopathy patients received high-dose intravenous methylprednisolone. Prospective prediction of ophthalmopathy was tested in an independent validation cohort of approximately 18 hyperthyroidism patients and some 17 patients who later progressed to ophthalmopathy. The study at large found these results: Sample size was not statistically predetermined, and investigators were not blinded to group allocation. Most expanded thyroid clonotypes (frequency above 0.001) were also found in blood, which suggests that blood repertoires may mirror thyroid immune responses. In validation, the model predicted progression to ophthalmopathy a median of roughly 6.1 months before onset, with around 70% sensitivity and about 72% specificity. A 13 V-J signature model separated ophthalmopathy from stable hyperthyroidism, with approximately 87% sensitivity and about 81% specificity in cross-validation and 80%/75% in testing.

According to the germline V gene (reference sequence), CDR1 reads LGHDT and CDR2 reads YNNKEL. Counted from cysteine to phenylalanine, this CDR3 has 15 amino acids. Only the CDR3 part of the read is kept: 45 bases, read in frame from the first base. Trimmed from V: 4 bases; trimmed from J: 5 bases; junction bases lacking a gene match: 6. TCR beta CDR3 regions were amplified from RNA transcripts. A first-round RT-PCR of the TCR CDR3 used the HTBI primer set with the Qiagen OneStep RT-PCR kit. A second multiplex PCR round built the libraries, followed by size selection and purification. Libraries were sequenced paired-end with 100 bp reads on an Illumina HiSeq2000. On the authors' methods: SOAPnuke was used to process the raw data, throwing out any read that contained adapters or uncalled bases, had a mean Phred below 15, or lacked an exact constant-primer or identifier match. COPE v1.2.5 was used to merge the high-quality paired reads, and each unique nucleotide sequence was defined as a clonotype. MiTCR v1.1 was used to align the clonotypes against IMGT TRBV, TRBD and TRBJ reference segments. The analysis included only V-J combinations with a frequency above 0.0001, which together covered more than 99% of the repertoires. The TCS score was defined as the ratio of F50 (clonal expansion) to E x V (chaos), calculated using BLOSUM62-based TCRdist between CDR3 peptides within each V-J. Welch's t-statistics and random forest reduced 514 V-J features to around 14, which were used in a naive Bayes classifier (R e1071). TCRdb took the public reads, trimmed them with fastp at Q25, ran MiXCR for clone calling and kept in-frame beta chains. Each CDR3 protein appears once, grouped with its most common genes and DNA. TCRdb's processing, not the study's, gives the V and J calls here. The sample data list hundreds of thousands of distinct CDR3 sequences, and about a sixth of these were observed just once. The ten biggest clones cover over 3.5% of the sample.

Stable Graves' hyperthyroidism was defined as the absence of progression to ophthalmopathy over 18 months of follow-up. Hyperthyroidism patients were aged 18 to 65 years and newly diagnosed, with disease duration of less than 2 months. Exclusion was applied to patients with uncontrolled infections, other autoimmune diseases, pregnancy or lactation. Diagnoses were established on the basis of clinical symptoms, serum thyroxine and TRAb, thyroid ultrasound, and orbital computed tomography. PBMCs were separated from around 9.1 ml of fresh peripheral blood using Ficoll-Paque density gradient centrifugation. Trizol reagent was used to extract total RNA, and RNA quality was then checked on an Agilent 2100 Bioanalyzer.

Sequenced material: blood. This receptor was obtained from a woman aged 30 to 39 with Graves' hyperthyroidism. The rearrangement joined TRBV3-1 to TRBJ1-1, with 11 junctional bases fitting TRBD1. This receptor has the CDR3 CASSLGQGAQTEAFF. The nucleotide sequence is TGTGCCAGCAGCCTCGGACAGGGGGCTCAGACTGAAGCTTTCTTT.